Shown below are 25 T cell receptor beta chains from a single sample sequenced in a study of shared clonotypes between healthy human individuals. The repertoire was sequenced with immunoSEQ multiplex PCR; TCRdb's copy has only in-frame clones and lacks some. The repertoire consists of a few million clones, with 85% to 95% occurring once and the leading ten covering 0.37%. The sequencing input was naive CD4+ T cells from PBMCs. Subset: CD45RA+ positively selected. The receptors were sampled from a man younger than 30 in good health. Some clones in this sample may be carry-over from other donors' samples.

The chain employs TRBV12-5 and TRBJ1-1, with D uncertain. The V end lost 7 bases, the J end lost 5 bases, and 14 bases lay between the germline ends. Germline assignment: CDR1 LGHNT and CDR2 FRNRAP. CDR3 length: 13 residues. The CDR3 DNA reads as TGTGCTAGTGTCGCCTCAGGCGGGACTGAAGCTTTCTTT. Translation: CASVASGGTEAFF.

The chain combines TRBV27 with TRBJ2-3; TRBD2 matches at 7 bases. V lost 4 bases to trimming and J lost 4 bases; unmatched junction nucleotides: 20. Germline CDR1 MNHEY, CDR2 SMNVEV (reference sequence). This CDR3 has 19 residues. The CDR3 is CASSYTLSRGRLAADTQYF. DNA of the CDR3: TGTGCCAGCAGTTACACCCTCTCCCGGGGTCGGCTAGCGGCAGATACGCAGTATTTT.

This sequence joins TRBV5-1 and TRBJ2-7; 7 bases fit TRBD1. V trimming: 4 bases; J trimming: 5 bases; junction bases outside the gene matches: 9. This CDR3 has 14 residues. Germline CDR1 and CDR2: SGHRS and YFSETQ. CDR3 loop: CASSPAGGMNEQYF. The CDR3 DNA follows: TGCGCCAGCAGCCCAGCAGGGGGAATGAACGAGCAGTACTTC.

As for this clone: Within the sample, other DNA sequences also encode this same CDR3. CDR3 in DNA: TGTGCCAGCAGCCTCGGGCCGGAGAGTTACGAGCAGTACTTC. Amino acid sequence: CASSLGPESYEQYF. The J gene is TRBJ2-7, the V gene TRBV7-2, with D uncertain. The CDR3 spans 14 residues. The germline V gene has CDR1 SGHTA and CDR2 FQGNSA. V was clipped by 5 bases and J by 4 bases, with 15 bases between them.

Written as DNA, the CDR3 is TGTGCCACCAGCAGAGATGCGGACAGCACCGGGGAGCTGTTTTTT. Protein product: CATSRDADSTGELFF. The chain combines TRBV15 with TRBJ2-2; TRBD1 might be the D (6 bases). The CDR3 length is 15 residues. Trimming removed 0 bases from V and 4 bases from J, with 9 bases in between. Germline assignment: CDR1 LNHNV and CDR2 YYDKDF (reference sequence).

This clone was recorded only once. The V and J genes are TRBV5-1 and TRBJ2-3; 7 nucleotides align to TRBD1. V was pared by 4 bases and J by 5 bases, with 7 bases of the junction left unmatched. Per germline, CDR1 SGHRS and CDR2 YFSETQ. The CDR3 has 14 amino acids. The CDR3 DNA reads TGCGCCAGCAGCCTTACGGGACAGCGAGATACGCAGTATTTT. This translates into CASSLTGQRDTQYF.

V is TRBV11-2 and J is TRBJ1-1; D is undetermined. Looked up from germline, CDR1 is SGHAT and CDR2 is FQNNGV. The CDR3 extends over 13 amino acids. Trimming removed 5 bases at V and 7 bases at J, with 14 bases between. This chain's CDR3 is CASSRLVTVEAFF. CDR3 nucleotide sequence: TGTGCCAGCAGCCGCCTTGTGACGGTTGAAGCTTTCTTT. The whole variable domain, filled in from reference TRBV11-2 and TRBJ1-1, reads EAGVAQSPRYKIIEKRQSVAFWCNPISGHATLYWYQQILGQGPKLLIQFQNNGVVDDSQLPKDRFSAERLKGVDSTLKIQPAKLEDSAVYLCASSRLVTVEAFFGQGTRLTVV.

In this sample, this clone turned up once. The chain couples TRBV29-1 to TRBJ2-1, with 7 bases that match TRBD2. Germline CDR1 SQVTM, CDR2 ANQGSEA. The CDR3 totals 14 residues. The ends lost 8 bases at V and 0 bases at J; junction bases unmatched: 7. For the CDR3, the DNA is TGCAGCACCCGAGCGGGGAACTCCTACAATGAGCAGTTCTTC. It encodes CSTRAGNSYNEQFF.

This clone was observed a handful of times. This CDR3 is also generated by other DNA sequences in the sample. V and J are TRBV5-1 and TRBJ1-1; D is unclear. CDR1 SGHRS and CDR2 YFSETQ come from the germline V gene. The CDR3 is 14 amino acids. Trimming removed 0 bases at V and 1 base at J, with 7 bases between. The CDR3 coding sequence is TGCGCCAGCAGCTTGGGACCTGAGAACACTGAAGCTTTCTTT. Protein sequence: CASSLGPENTEAFF.

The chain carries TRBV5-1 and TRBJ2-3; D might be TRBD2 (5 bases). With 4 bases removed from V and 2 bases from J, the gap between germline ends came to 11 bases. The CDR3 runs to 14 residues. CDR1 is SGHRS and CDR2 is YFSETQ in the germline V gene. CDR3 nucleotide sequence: TGCGCCAGCAGCCCGGCCGGGGTCACAGATACGCAGTATTTT. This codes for CASSPAGVTDTQYF.

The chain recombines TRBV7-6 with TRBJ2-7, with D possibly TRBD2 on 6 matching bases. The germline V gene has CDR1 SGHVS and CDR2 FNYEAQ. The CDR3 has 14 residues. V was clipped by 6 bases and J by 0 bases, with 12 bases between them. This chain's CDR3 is CASSPWEVSYEQYF. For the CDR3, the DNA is TGTGCCAGCAGTCCCTGGGAGGTCTCCTACGAGCAGTACTTC.

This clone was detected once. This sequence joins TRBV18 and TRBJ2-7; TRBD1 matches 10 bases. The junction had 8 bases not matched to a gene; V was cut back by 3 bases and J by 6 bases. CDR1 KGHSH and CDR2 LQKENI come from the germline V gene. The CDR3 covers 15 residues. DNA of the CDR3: TGTGCCAGCTCACCTTCCGGGACAGGGGTCCCCGAGCAGTACTTC. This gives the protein CASSPSGTGVPEQYF.

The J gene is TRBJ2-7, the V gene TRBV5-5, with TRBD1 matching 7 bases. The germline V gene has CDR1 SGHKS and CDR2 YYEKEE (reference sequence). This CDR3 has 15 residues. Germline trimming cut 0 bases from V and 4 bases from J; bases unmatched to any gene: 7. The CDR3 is CASSLAPGQQYEQYF. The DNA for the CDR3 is TGTGCCAGCAGCTTGGCCCCGGGACAGCAGTACGAGCAGTACTTC.

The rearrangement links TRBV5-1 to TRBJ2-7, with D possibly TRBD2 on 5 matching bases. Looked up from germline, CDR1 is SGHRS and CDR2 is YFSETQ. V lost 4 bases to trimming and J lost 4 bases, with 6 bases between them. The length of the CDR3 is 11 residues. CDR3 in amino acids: CASSGEYEQYF. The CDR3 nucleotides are TGCGCCAGCAGCGGGGAGTACGAGCAGTACTTC.

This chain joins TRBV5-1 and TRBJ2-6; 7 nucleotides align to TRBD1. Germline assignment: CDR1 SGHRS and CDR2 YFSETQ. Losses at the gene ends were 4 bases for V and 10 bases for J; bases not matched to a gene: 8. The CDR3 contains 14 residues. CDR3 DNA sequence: TGCGCCAGCAGCCTAAACACAGGGGTGAACGTCCTGACTTTC. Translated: CASSLNTGVNVLTF.

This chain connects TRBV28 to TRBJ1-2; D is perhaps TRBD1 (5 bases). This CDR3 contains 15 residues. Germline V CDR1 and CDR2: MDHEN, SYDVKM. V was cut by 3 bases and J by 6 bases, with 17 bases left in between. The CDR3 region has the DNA TGTGCCAGCAGTTTGCGGGACCGACCTCTGAATGGCTACACCTTC. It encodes CASSLRDRPLNGYTF.

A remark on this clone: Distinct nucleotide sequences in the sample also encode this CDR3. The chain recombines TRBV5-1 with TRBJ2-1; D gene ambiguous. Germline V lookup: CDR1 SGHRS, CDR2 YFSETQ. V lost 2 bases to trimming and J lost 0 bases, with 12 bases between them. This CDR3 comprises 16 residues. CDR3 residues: CASSLSTQSSYNEQFF. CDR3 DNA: TGCGCCAGCAGCTTATCAACCCAGAGCTCCTACAATGAGCAGTTCTTC.

The chain's CDR3 is CASSQAFSQNIQYF. The CDR3 coding sequence is TGTGCCAGCAGCCAGGCTTTTTCCCAAAACATTCAGTACTTC. V gene TRBV7-2 combines with J gene TRBJ2-4, with no clear D. V was pared by 5 bases and J by 5 bases, with 13 bases between. The V gene's germline CDR1 is SGHTA and CDR2 FQGNSA. The CDR3 covers 14 residues.

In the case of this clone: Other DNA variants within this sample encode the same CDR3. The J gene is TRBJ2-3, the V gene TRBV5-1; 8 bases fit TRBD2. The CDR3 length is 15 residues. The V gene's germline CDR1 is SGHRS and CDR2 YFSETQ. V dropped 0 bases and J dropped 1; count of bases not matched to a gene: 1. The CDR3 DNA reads TGCGCCAGCAGCTTGGCGGGAGGGCGCACAGATACGCAGTATTTT. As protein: CASSLAGGRTDTQYF.

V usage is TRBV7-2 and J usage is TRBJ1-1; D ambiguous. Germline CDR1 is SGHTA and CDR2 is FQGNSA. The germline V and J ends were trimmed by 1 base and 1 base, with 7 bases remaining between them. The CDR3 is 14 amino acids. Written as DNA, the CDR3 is TGTGCCAGCAGCTTAGAGGCAAAGAACACTGAAGCTTTCTTT. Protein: CASSLEAKNTEAFF.

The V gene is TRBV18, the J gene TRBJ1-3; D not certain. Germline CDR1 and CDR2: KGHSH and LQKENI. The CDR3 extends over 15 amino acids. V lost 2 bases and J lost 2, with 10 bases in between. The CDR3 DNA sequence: TGTGCCAGCTCACCAGCAGAGTCTCCTGGAAACACCATATATTTT. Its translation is CASSPAESPGNTIYF.

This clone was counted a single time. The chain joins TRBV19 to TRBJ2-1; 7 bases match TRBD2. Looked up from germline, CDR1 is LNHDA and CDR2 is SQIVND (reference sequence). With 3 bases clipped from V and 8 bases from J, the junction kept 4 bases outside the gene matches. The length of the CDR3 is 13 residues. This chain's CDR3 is CASSIRLAHEQFF. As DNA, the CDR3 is TGTGCCAGTAGTATTCGACTAGCACATGAGCAGTTCTTC.

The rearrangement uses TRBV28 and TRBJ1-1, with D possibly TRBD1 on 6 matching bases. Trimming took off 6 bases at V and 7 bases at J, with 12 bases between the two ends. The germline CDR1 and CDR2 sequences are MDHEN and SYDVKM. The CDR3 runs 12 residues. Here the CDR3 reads CASRVSTGEAFF. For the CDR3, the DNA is TGTGCCAGCAGGGTCTCGACAGGTGAAGCTTTCTTT.

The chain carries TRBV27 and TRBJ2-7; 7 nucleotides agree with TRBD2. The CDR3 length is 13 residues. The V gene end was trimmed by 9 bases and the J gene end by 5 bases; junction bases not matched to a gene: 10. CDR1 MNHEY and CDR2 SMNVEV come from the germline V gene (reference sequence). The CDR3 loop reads CASERGRKHEQYF. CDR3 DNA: TGTGCCAGTGAACGCGGGAGAAAGCACGAGCAGTACTTC.

CDR3 coding DNA: TGCGCCAGCAGCCAAGATAGAGGGGGAGGGGGGGTTGAGCAGTTCTTC. It specifies CASSQDRGGGGVEQFF. J is TRBJ2-1 and V is TRBV4-3; a weak D match, TRBD2 (7 bases). V lost 0 bases and J lost 9, with 18 bases in between. The CDR3 extends over 16 amino acids. Per germline, CDR1 LGHNA and CDR2 YSLEER.